The 2 T cell receptor beta chains below were found in one sample sequenced in a study of T cell changes during pregnancy in multiple sclerosis. The method was immunoSEQ multiplex PCR; TCRdb's version includes in-frame clones alone and lacks a portion of them. Here the sample spans 100,000 or so clones, 94% being singletons. This specimen consisted of peripheral blood, obtained before pregnancy. Source of these receptors: a female donor with multiple sclerosis, enrolled in a pregnancy study.

The chain joins TRBV11-2 to TRBJ1-2, with a possible D match to TRBD1 (6 bases). This CDR3 is built from 15 residues. The germline gives CDR1 SGHAT, CDR2 FQNNGV. V lost 1 base and J lost 3, with 12 bases in between. CDR3 amino acids: CASSLVGGVDYGYTF. DNA of the CDR3: TGTGCCAGCAGCTTAGTAGGGGGAGTCGACTATGGCTACACCTTC.

The CDR3 loop is CAWTHGGEQYF. The CDR3 coding sequence is TGTGCCTGGACCCATGGGGGGGAGCAGTACTTC. The chain carries TRBV30 and TRBJ2-7, with a possible D match to TRBD2 (6 bases). There are 11 residues in the CDR3. The ends were cut back, 4 bases at V and 7 bases at J, with 11 bases in the middle. From germline, CDR1 is GTSNPN and CDR2 SVGIG (reference sequence).